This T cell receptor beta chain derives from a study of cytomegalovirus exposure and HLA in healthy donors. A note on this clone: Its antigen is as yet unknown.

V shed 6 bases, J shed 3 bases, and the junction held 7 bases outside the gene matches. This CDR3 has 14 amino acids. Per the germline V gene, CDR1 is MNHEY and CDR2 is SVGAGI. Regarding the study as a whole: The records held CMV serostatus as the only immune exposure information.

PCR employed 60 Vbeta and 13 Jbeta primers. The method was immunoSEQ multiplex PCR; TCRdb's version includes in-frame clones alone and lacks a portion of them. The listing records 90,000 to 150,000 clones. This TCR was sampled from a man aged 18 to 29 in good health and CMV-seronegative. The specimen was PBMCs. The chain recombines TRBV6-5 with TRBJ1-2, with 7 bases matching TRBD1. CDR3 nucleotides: TGTGCCAGCAGGCAGGGACAGCGCCACTATGGCTACACCTTC. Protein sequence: CASRQGQRHYGYTF.